The rows below give T cell receptor beta chains drawn from one sample of a study of blood T cell repertoires in COVID-19. The data were produced by immunoSEQ multiplex PCR, yet TCRdb's version contains in-frame clones alone and is incomplete. The sample contains approximately 290,000 clones, approximately 86% of which appear only once. Sequenced material: peripheral blood. The receptors were gathered from a man aged 18 to 30 with active or convalescent COVID-19. CDR3s include the opening cysteine and the closing phenylalanine or tryptophan. The D gene is left open where the match is weak. A row's size may be missing; if present it is once, few, many or a size class.

clone_size,j_call,v_call,d_call,cdr3_aa,cdr3_nt
NA,TRBJ1-6,TRBV11-2,TRBD1,CASSLRKGANSPLHF,TGTGCCAGCAGTCTTCGGAAGGGGGCTAATTCACCCCTCCACTTT
NA,TRBJ2-1,TRBV6-2/TRBV6-3,NA,CASSYFQGTYSYNEQFF,TGTGCCAGCAGTTACTTCCAGGGGACCTACTCCTACAATGAGCAGTTCTTC
NA,TRBJ2-7,TRBV11-2,TRBD2,CASSLVAGGYEQYF,TGTGCCAGCAGCTTAGTTGCGGGGGGTTACGAGCAGTACTTC
NA,TRBJ2-7,TRBV7-6,TRBD1,CASSPGGHYYEQYF,TGTGCCAGCAGCCCAGGGGGTCACTATTACGAGCAGTACTTC
NA,TRBJ2-1,TRBV9,TRBD2,CASSVAPILAGSYNEQFF,TGTGCCAGCAGCGTAGCCCCAATTCTAGCGGGGTCCTACAATGAGCAGTTCTTC
once,TRBJ1-1,TRBV18,NA,CASSPFGGGGVNTEAFF,TGTGCCAGCTCACCATTTGGGGGGGGTGGAGTGAACACTGAAGCTTTCTTT
NA,TRBJ1-4,TRBV5-1,NA,CASSSVVGGNEKLFF,TGCGCCAGCAGCTCGGTCGTGGGGGGTAATGAAAAACTGTTTTTT
NA,TRBJ1-3,TRBV4-1,NA,CASSQVLSSGNTIYF,TGCGCCAGCAGCCAAGTATTGAGCTCTGGAAACACCATATATTTT
NA,TRBJ2-7,TRBV7-9,TRBD1,CASSPQGANEQYF,TGTGCCAGCAGCCCACAGGGGGCCAACGAGCAGTACTTC
NA,TRBJ2-7,TRBV28,TRBD1,CASRTIGTELPYEQYF,TGTGCCAGCAGAACCATAGGGACAGAACTCCCCTACGAGCAGTACTTC
NA,TRBJ2-7,TRBV3-1/TRBV3-2,TRBD1,CASSPKPRTGTYEQYF,TGTGCCAGCAGCCCGAAACCTAGGACAGGAACCTACGAGCAGTACTTC
few,TRBJ1-1,TRBV10-3,NA,CATRSGAEAFF,TGTGCCACCCGGTCAGGTGCTGAAGCTTTCTTT
NA,TRBJ1-2,TRBV27,NA,CASRRQNGYGYTF,TGTGCCAGCAGGCGACAAAACGGATATGGCTACACCTTC
few,TRBJ2-7,TRBV10-2,NA,CASSERQAGSYEQYF,TGCGCCAGCAGTGAGCGGCAGGCTGGCTCCTACGAGCAGTACTTC
NA,TRBJ1-1,TRBV19,NA,CASSITANTEAFF,TGTGCCAGTAGCATAACAGCGAACACTGAAGCTTTCTTT
NA,TRBJ2-6,TRBV3-1/TRBV3-2,NA,CASSPRGSGANVLTF,TGTGCCAGCAGCCCCCGGGGGTCCGGGGCCAACGTCCTGACTTTC
NA,TRBJ1-4,TRBV6-1,NA,CASSEFRQLPATNEKLFF,TGTGCCAGCAGTGAATTTCGACAGCTACCTGCAACTAATGAAAAACTGTTTTTT
NA,TRBJ1-6,TRBV28,NA,CASGPDRSSYNSPLHF,TGTGCCAGCGGACCGGACAGAAGCTCCTATAATTCACCCCTCCACTTT
NA,TRBJ2-2,TRBV3-1/TRBV3-2,NA,CASSQARGGELFF,TGTGCCAGCAGCCAAGCCCGGGGCGGGGAGCTGTTTTTT
NA,TRBJ2-1,TRBV27,NA,CASMGQNSYNEQFF,TGTGCCAGCATGGGGCAAAACTCCTACAATGAGCAGTTCTTC